The 20 T cell receptor beta chains presented below share a single source sample, sequenced in a study of OX40 agonist ivuxolimab in advanced cancers. TCRdb keeps only in-frame clones here, not all; method: immunoSEQ multiplex PCR. The sample holds 40,000 to 55,000 clones; 80% to 90% are singletons and the top ten take roughly 3.3%. The sample was CD4+ or CD8+ T cells sorted from blood, taken in a trial of the OX40 agonist ivuxolimab. The receptors stem from an adult with an advanced solid tumor such as melanoma, head and neck, liver or kidney cancer.

The chain is built from TRBV7-8 and TRBJ2-1; D gene uncertain. CDR3 length: 15 residues. Per germline, CDR1 SGHVS and CDR2 FQNEAQ. V lost 4 bases and J lost 7, with 17 bases in between. CDR3 coding DNA: TGTGCCAGCAGCTCCCGGTTAGCTCTGGGGAATGAGCAGTTCTTC. It yields the protein CASSSRLALGNEQFF. Together with reference TRBV7-8 and TRBJ2-1, the CDR3 gives the full variable domain: GAGVSQSPRYKVAKRGQDVALRCDPISGHVSLFWYQQALGQGPEFLTYFQNEAQLDKSGLPSDRFFAERPEGSVSTLKIQRTQQEDSAVYLCASSSRLALGNEQFFGPGTRLTVL.

The chain uses TRBV5-6 and TRBJ1-5, with 9 bases fitting TRBD1. V lost 4 bases and J lost 6; bases outside the gene matches: 5. Germline CDR1 SGHDT, CDR2 YYEEEE. The CDR3 contains 14 residues. Here the CDR3 reads CASSAGTGSQPQHF. CDR3 DNA: TGTGCCAGCAGCGCAGGGACAGGGAGTCAGCCCCAGCATTTT.

The chain has TRBV18 and TRBJ2-3, with D possibly matching TRBD1 (5 bases). The V end was cut by 8 bases, the J end by 3 bases, with 18 bases between. Looked up from germline, CDR1 is KGHSH and CDR2 is LQKENI. The CDR3 is 15 amino acids. The CDR3 loop is CASTSNTGGTDTQYF. In DNA form, the CDR3 reads TGTGCCAGCACCTCCAACACAGGTGGGACAGATACGCAGTATTTT.

The chain has TRBV6-6 and TRBJ2-5, with 8 bases that match TRBD1. The closer fit of TRBJ2-7 to the DNA end suggests the J call may be wrong. CDR3 length: 15 residues. Germline V gene data show CDR1 as MNHNY and CDR2 as SVGAGI (reference sequence). The CDR3 DNA reads TGTGCCAGCACCCCGGCCGGGACAGGAGCCTACGAGCAGTACTTC. As protein: CASTPAGTGAYEQYF.

This clone was recorded only once. The chain uses TRBV11-2 and TRBJ1-1; tentatively, D is TRBD1 (5 bases). V was cut by 4 bases and J by 8 bases, with 11 bases left in between. Germline loops: CDR1 SGHAT, CDR2 FQNNGV. The CDR3 is 12 residues long. The CDR3 nucleotides are TGTGCCAGCAGCTCGCAGGGCCTGGAAGCTTTCTTT. Translation: CASSSQGLEAFF. The variable domain in full, with the rest retrieved from reference TRBV11-2 and TRBJ1-1, is EAGVAQSPRYKIIEKRQSVAFWCNPISGHATLYWYQQILGQGPKLLIQFQNNGVVDDSQLPKDRFSAERLKGVDSTLKIQPAKLEDSAVYLCASSSQGLEAFFGQGTRLTVV.

The chain links TRBV5-5 to TRBJ1-2; D possibly corresponds to TRBD1 (5 bases). The CDR3 totals 13 residues. The germline V gene encodes CDR1 SGHKS and CDR2 YYEKEE (reference sequence). V lost 3 bases and J 5 bases, leaving 11 bases between the germline ends. The CDR3 coding sequence is TGTGCCAGCAGCTGGGGGACCGCATATGGCTACACCTTC. Amino acids: CASSWGTAYGYTF.

The chain is built from TRBV7-9 and TRBJ2-7, with unresolved D. The CDR3 consists of 12 residues. Deletions cut 5 bases from V and 3 bases from J, with 8 bases between. Germline V gives CDR1 SEHNR, CDR2 FQNEAQ (reference sequence). The CDR3 coding sequence is TGTGCCAGCAGCAACGAAGGCTACGAGCAGTACTTC. This encodes CASSNEGYEQYF.

The rearrangement joins TRBV18 to TRBJ2-7, with 10 positions matching TRBD2. Germline loops: CDR1 KGHSH, CDR2 LQKENI. This CDR3 spans 16 amino acids. V was clipped by 0 bases and J by 4 bases; unmatched bases: 6. The CDR3 spells CASSPPASGRVYEQYF. CDR3 nucleotide sequence: TGTGCCAGCTCACCACCGGCTAGCGGGAGAGTATACGAGCAGTACTTC.

By share of the sample, this clone is medium-sized. The chain employs TRBV28 and TRBJ1-2, with a weak D call TRBD1 (5 bases). Looked up from germline, CDR1 is MDHEN and CDR2 is SYDVKM. CDR3 length: 14 amino acids. V was clipped by 5 bases and J by 7 bases, with 17 bases between them. Written as DNA, the CDR3 is TGTGCCAGCAGTCCAAACTCAGGGAGGGGTGGCTACACCTTC. Its protein product is CASSPNSGRGGYTF.

This chain joins TRBV28 and TRBJ1-1; no clear D gene. CDR1 and CDR2 (germline): MDHEN, SYDVKM. CDR3 length: 14 amino acids. Trimming stripped 10 bases from V and 5 bases from J, with 20 bases between. The DNA of the CDR3 is TGTGCCACCGTCATTTTCGGAGGGCTGACTGAAGCTTTCTTT. Translated, it gives CATVIFGGLTEAFF. Supplemented by reference TRBV28 and TRBJ1-1, the full variable domain reads DVKVTQSSRYLVKRTGEKVFLECVQDMDHENMFWYRQDPGLGLRLIYFSYDVKMKEKGDIPEGYSVSREKKERFSLILESASTNQTSMYLCATVIFGGLTEAFFGQGTRLTVV.

This rearrangement joins TRBV7-9 to TRBJ2-7; D perhaps matches TRBD2 (6 bases). This CDR3 is 19 amino acids long. The ends were cut back, 8 bases at V and 0 bases at J, with 29 bases in the middle. CDR1 SEHNR and CDR2 FQNEAQ come from the germline V gene (reference sequence). CDR3 bases: TGTGCCAGCTCCCCTTATTCGGGACTTTCCGATCGCCGCTCCTACGAGCAGTACTTC. Its protein is CASSPYSGLSDRRSYEQYF.

This chain connects TRBV28 to TRBJ1-2; unclear D gene. With 2 bases removed from V and 5 bases from J, the gap between germline ends came to 6 bases. Germline CDR1 and CDR2: MDHEN and SYDVKM. This CDR3 has 12 amino acids. CDR3 region: CASSLQDYGYTF. The CDR3 DNA is TGTGCCAGCAGTTTACAGGATTATGGCTACACCTTC.

This clone has just one count. This rearrangement joins TRBV27 to TRBJ1-1; no clear D. CDR1 is MNHEY and CDR2 is SMNVEV in the germline V gene (reference sequence). V was cut by 7 bases and J by 2 bases, with 23 bases left in between. The length of the CDR3 is 17 residues. In nucleotides, the CDR3 is TGTGCCAGCATCCGAAATTGGGCAGGTCCGGAAAACACTGAAGCTTTCTTT. Translated: CASIRNWAGPENTEAFF.

Sample share makes this clone medium-sized (0.01 to 0.1%). This sequence joins TRBV27 and TRBJ1-1, with D uncertain. Trimming shortened V by 7 bases and J by 0 bases, and 9 bases separated the two germline ends. The CDR3 extends over 13 amino acids. Germline values: CDR1 MNHEY, CDR2 SMNVEV (reference sequence). The CDR3 DNA is TGTGCCAGCAAGAGAGGGATGAACACTGAAGCTTTCTTT. Residues: CASKRGMNTEAFF.

The chain joins TRBV11-1 to TRBJ1-5; possible D gene TRBD1, 5 bases. In germline, CDR1 is SGHAT, CDR2 FQDESV (reference sequence). Trimming cost V 1 base and J 2 bases, with 9 bases left between them. CDR3 size: 15 residues. In nucleotides, the CDR3 is TGTGCCAGCAGCTTAGGGGGGGATGGCAATCAGCCCCAGCATTTT. It specifies CASSLGGDGNQPQHF.

The chain combines TRBV7-9 with TRBJ1-5; D is undetermined. CDR1 is SEHNR and CDR2 is FQNEAQ in the germline V gene (reference sequence). V dropped 3 bases and J dropped 6 bases, with 12 bases sitting between them. The CDR3 is made up of 14 amino acids. The CDR3 region has the DNA TGTGCCAGCAGCTTTACTTCAGAAGGTCAGCCCCAGCATTTT. Translation: CASSFTSEGQPQHF. The full variable domain, with the rest looked up from reference TRBV7-9 and TRBJ1-5, is DTGVSQNPRHKITKRGQNVTFRCDPISEHNRLYWYRQTLGQGPEFLTYFQNEAQLEKSRLLSDRFSAERPKGSFSTLEIQRTEQGDSAMYLCASSFTSEGQPQHFGDGTRLSIL.

The J gene is TRBJ1-1, the V gene TRBV27; 7 positions agree with TRBD1. The germline V gene encodes CDR1 MNHEY and CDR2 SMNVEV (reference sequence). The trim removed 5 bases at V and 8 bases at J, leaving 14 bases unmatched. The CDR3 has 15 residues. Here the CDR3 DNA reads TGTGCCAGCAGTCCAGGGACAGCCACCCGACCGGAAGCTTTCTTT. It codes for CASSPGTATRPEAFF.

This clone was seen a handful of times. The chain uses TRBV7-9 and TRBJ2-2; D is uncertain. CDR1 SEHNR and CDR2 FQNEAQ come from the germline V gene (reference sequence). This CDR3 is built from 12 residues. CDR3 DNA sequence: TGTAAAGCTGGCAGGAACACCGGGGAGCTGTTTTTT. It specifies CKAGRNTGELFF.

Only a few counts were recorded for this clone. This sequence joins TRBV9 and TRBJ2-3; D tentatively fits TRBD1 or TRBD2 (6 bases each). Per the germline V gene, CDR1 is SGDLS and CDR2 is YYNGEE. This CDR3 is built from 15 residues. Trimming cost V 1 base and J 1 base, with 10 bases left between them. As DNA, the CDR3 is TGTGCCAGCAGCGTAAGGGGGACTGGCACAGATACGCAGTATTTT. This encodes CASSVRGTGTDTQYF.

The CDR3 spells CASTPQGQANTGELFF. The DNA of the CDR3 is TGTGCCAGTACCCCCCAGGGACAGGCGAACACCGGGGAGCTGTTTTTT. The chain recombines TRBV19 with TRBJ2-2; 8 bases fit TRBD1. The CDR3 has 16 amino acids. The V and J ends lost 7 bases and 0 bases, in that order; junction bases with no gene match: 7. Germline assignment: CDR1 LNHDA and CDR2 SQIVND (reference sequence).